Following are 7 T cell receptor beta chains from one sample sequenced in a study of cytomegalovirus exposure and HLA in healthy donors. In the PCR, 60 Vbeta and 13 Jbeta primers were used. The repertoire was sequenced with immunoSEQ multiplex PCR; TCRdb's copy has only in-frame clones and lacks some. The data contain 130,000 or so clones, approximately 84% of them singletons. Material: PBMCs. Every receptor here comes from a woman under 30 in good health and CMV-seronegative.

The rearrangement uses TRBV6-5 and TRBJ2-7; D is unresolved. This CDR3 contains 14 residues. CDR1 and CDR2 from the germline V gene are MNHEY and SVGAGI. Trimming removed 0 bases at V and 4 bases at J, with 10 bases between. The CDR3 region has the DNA TGTGCCAGCAGTTACTCGTCAGGTTTTTACGAGCAGTACTTC. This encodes CASSYSSGFYEQYF.

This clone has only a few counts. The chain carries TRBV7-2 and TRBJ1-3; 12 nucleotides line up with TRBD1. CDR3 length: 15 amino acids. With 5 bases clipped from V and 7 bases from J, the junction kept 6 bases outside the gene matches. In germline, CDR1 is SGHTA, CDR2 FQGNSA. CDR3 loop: CASSVTGTGGNTIYF. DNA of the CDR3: TGTGCCAGCAGCGTCACCGGGACAGGGGGCAACACCATATATTTT.

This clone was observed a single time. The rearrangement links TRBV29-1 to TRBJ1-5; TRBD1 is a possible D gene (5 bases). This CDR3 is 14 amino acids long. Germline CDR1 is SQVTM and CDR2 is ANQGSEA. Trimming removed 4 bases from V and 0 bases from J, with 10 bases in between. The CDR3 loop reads CSVGGLDSNQPQHF. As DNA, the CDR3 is TGCAGCGTTGGGGGACTGGATAGCAATCAGCCCCAGCATTTT.

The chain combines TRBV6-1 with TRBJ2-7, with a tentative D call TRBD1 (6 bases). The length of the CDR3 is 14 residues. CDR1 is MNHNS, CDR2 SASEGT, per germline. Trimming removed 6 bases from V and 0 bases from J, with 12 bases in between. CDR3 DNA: TGTGCCAGCAGGACCTGGGACACCTCCTACGAGCAGTACTTC. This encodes CASRTWDTSYEQYF.

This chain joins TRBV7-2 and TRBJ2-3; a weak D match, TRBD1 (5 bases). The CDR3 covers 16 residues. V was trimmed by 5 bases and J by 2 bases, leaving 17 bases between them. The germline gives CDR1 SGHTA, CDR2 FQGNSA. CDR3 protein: CASSGRRGSATDTQYF. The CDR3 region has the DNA TGTGCCAGCAGCGGGCGAAGGGGATCTGCCACAGATACGCAGTATTTT.

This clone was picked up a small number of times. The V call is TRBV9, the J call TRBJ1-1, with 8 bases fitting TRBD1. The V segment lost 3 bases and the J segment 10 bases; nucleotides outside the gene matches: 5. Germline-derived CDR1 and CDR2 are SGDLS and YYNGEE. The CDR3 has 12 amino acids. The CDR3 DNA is TGTGCCAGCAGCGCAACACAGGGGGGAGCTTTCTTT. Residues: CASSATQGGAFF.

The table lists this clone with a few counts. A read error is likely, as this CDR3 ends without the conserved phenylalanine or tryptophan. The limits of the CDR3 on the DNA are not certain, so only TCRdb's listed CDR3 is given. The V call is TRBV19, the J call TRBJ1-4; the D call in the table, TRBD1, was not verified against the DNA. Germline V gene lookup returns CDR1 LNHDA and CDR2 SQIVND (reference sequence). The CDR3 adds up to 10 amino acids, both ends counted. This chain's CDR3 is CATPPTGPQE.